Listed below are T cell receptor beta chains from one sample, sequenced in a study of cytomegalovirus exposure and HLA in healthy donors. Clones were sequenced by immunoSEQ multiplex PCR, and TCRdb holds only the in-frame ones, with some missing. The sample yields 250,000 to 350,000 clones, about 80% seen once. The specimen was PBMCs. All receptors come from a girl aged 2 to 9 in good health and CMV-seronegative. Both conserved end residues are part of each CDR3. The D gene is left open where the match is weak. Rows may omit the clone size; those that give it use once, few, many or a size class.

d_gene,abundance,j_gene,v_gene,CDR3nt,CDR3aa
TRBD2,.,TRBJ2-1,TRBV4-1,TGCGCCAGCACGTTAGGGCGGGGGGACTACAATGAGCAGTTCTTC,CASTLGRGDYNEQFF
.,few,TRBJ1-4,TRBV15,TGTGCCACCAGCAGAGATTACGAGCAAACTAATGAAAAACTGTTTTTT,CATSRDYEQTNEKLFF
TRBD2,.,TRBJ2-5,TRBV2,TGTGCCAGCAGTGGGGGGACTAGCGGAGAGACCCAGTACTTC,CASSGGTSGETQYF
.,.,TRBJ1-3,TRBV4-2,TGTGCCAGCAGCCAAGAGGATCGTCCGGCCAGGGGTACTGGAAACACCATATATTTT,CASSQEDRPARGTGNTIYF
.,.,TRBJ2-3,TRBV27,TGTGCCAGCAGTTTATCATTAACCGTAGCGCAGTATTTT,CASSLSLTVAQYF
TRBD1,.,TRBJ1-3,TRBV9,TGTGCCAGCAGCGTCTTGGACAGGGGAAACACCATATATTTT,CASSVLDRGNTIYF
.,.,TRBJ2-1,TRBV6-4,TGTGCCAGCAGTGAACAATTGGGGGCGGGGCAGTTCTTC,CASSEQLGAGQFF
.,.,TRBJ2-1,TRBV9,TGTGCCAGCAGCCTCCGGGTAGGGTGGGGCTATTACAATGAGCAGTTCTTC,CASSLRVGWGYYNEQFF
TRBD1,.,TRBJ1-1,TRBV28,TGTGCCAGCAGTCCGTCAGGGGGGACCTACGGTGAAGCTTTCTTT,CASSPSGGTYGEAFF
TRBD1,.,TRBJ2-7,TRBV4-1,TGCGCCAGCAGCCAATCAGGGGGTGGCTACGAGCAGTACTTC,CASSQSGGGYEQYF
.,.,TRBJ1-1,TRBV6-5,TGTGCCAGCAGCCGCAGTTCCACTGAAGCTTTCTTT,CASSRSSTEAFF